This TCR beta chain originates from a study of post-analysis software for immune sequencing data. Unique molecular identifiers were carried by the TCR beta cDNA libraries. From the PCR reads, TCRdb called clonotypes with MiXCR, one entry per CDR3 protein. Here the sample spans more than 500,000 distinct CDR3 sequences, around a third being singletons. Notes on this clonotype: Antigen unknown.

From germline, CDR1 is MNHNY and CDR2 SVGAGI (reference sequence). Deletions cut 2 bases from V and 0 bases from J, with 8 bases between. The CDR3 is made up of 14 amino acids. Findings and limits, study-wide: Four to six TRBV segments (TRBV5-6, TRBV5-1 and TRBV20-1 among them) occurred more frequently in patients than in controls.

V and J are TRBV6-6 and TRBJ2-7; D unresolved. The receptor comes from a girl under 18 with multiple sclerosis. The sample was blood. The CDR3 DNA reads as TGTGCCAGCAGTTACCGGCCGGACTCCTACGAGCAGTACTTC. Its translation: CASSYRPDSYEQYF.